The 30 T cell receptor beta chains in this list originate from one sample, sequenced in a study of cytomegalovirus exposure and HLA in healthy donors. Researchers ran the PCR with 60 Vbeta and 13 Jbeta primers. TCRdb's table, derived via immunoSEQ multiplex PCR, lists solely in-frame clones and lacks some. The table shows about 140,000 clones, with around 79% occurring only once. The sample was PBMCs. Every receptor here comes from a male donor in good health and CMV-seronegative.

The rearrangement links TRBV9 to TRBJ2-3; tentatively, D is TRBD2 (6 bases). Trimming removed 2 bases at V and 2 bases at J, with 9 bases between. CDR1 SGDLS and CDR2 YYNGEE come from the germline V gene. The CDR3 consists of 14 residues. The CDR3 sequence: CASSVGGFTDTQYF. In nucleotides, the CDR3 is TGTGCCAGCAGCGTGGGAGGTTTCACAGATACGCAGTATTTT.

V usage is TRBV4-2 and J usage is TRBJ2-1; 10 bases map to TRBD2. With 6 bases clipped from V and 3 bases from J, the junction kept 17 bases outside the gene matches. The CDR3 consists of 19 residues. Germline V lookup: CDR1 LGHNA, CDR2 YNFKEQ. CDR3 region: CASSLTSSGSLILYNEQFF. DNA of the CDR3: TGTGCCAGCAGTCTAACGTCTAGCGGGAGCCTTATTCTCTACAATGAGCAGTTCTTC.

The genes are TRBV27 and TRBJ1-1, with D perhaps matching TRBD1 (6 bases). Trimming took off 4 bases at V and 1 base at J, with 10 bases between the two ends. The CDR3 totals 14 residues. The germline CDR1 and CDR2 sequences are MNHEY and SMNVEV (reference sequence). The CDR3 loop is CASSYDRRNTEAFF. CDR3 coding DNA: TGTGCCAGCAGTTACGACAGGAGGAACACTGAAGCTTTCTTT.

V and J are TRBV5-4 and TRBJ2-6; 8 nucleotides agree with TRBD1. In germline, CDR1 is SGHNT, CDR2 YYREEE (reference sequence). V lost 7 bases, J lost 2 bases, and 5 bases stayed unmatched. The CDR3 covers 15 residues. This CDR3 reads CASGQQGAGANVLTF. The CDR3 region has the DNA TGTGCCAGCGGACAACAGGGGGCTGGGGCCAACGTCCTGACTTTC.

V is TRBV5-6 and J is TRBJ2-7; D is unresolved. This CDR3 region has 14 residues. The V gene's germline CDR1 is SGHDT and CDR2 YYEEEE. The V end was cut by 6 bases, the J end by 1 base, with 14 bases between. CDR3 sequence reads: CASIISPGSYEQYF. DNA for the CDR3: TGTGCCAGCATCATTAGCCCCGGTTCCTACGAGCAGTACTTC.

This sequence joins TRBV27 and TRBJ1-2; TRBD1 matches at 10 bases. The length of the CDR3 is 17 residues. Germline lookup yields CDR1 MNHEY and CDR2 SMNVEV (reference sequence). Trimming at V came to 8 bases and at J to 4 bases, leaving 16 bases not matched to a gene. The CDR3 nucleotides are TGTGCCAGCCGGGGGAGGGACAGGGGATTTCGGGGCTATGGCTACACCTTC. This encodes CASRGRDRGFRGYGYTF.

The V gene is TRBV5-4, the J gene TRBJ2-1; 12 positions agree with TRBD2. The germline CDR1 and CDR2 sequences are SGHNT and YYREEE (reference sequence). CDR3 size: 15 residues. The V and J ends lost 3 bases and 4 bases, in that order; junction bases with no gene match: 2. CDR3 sequence (DNA): TGTGCCAGCAGCTCCGGGACTAGCGGGTACAATGAGCAGTTCTTC. It encodes CASSSGTSGYNEQFF. Supplemented by reference TRBV5-4 and TRBJ2-1, the full variable domain reads ETGVTQSPTHLIKTRGQQVTLRCSSQSGHNTVSWYQQALGQGPQFIFQYYREEENGRGNFPPRFSGLQFPNYSSELNVNALELDDSALYLCASSSGTSGYNEQFFGPGTRLTVL.

The chain is built from TRBV4-1 and TRBJ2-7; 7 bases are a match to TRBD1. The CDR3 runs 14 residues. V gave up 0 bases and J gave up 7 bases; unmatched junction bases: 6. Germline V gene sequence: CDR1 MGHRA, CDR2 YSYEKL. The CDR3 is CASSQDRQGREQYF. CDR3 coding DNA: TGCGCCAGCAGCCAAGATAGACAGGGAAGGGAGCAGTACTTC.

This clone has only one observation. The V call is TRBV9, the J call TRBJ1-2; no firm D call. Germline V gene data show CDR1 as SGDLS and CDR2 as YYNGEE. V lost 0 bases to trimming and J lost 3 bases, with 9 bases between them. There are 14 residues in the CDR3. CDR3 residues: CASSVVEGDYGYTF. CDR3 bases: TGTGCCAGCAGCGTAGTGGAGGGAGACTATGGCTACACCTTC.

CDR3 bases: TGTGCCAGTAGTATCTCCGCGCGGGAGTCAGATACGCAGTATTTT. Translating gives CASSISARESDTQYF. The chain recombines TRBV19 with TRBJ2-3, with 7 bases identical to TRBD2. CDR1 LNHDA and CDR2 SQIVND come from the germline V gene (reference sequence). Losses at the gene ends were 3 bases for V and 4 bases for J; bases not matched to a gene: 7. The CDR3 has 15 residues. Full variable domain (remainder filled in from reference TRBV19 and TRBJ2-3): DGGITQSPKYLFRKEGQNVTLSCEQNLNHDAMYWYRQDPGQGLRLIYYSQIVNDFQKGDIAEGYSVSREKKESFPLTVTSAQKNPTAFYLCASSISARESDTQYFGPGTRLTVL.

The rearrangement uses TRBV12-5 and TRBJ2-7, with 11 positions matching TRBD1. V shed 2 bases, J shed 4 bases, and the junction held 7 bases outside the gene matches. Germline loops: CDR1 LGHNT, CDR2 FRNRAP. The CDR3 covers 16 residues. In DNA form, the CDR3 reads TGTGCTAGTGGTTTGACAAATTGGGACAGGGGGTACGAGCAGTACTTC. Translation gives CASGLTNWDRGYEQYF.

Notes on this clone: Because the CDR3 is missing its conserved closing phenylalanine or tryptophan, this is likely a read error. The V and J genes are TRBV6-5 and TRBJ1-1; 7 positions match TRBD1. CDR1 is MNHEY and CDR2 is SVGAGI in the germline V gene. The CDR3 loop spans 14 amino acids. Trimming at V came to 6 bases and at J to 6 bases, leaving 10 bases not matched to a gene. CDR3: CASRKQGQISEAFL. CDR3 bases: TGTGCCAGCAGAAAACAGGGGCAAATCTCTGAAGCTTTCCTT.

The CDR3 DNA is TGTGCCAGCAGTTCATCGCGACAGGGTAATTCACCCCTCCACTTT. Residues: CASSSSRQGNSPLHF. The chain couples TRBV27 to TRBJ1-6, with 7 bases aligning to TRBD1. This CDR3 region has 15 residues. With 4 bases clipped from V and 6 bases from J, the junction kept 6 bases outside the gene matches. CDR1 and CDR2 (germline): MNHEY, SMNVEV (reference sequence).

The V and J genes are TRBV7-9 and TRBJ1-5; D unclear. CDR1 and CDR2 from the germline V gene are SEHNR and FQNEAQ (reference sequence). This CDR3 has 12 amino acids. V shed 4 bases and J shed 5 bases, with 6 bases lying between them. The CDR3 bases are TGTGCCAGCAGCTGGGGAGATCAGCCCCAGCATTTT. It is translated as CASSWGDQPQHF.

The CDR3 protein is CASSSKSSQPGEAFF. The CDR3, as DNA: TGTGCCAGCAGCAGTAAGTCTTCTCAACCCGGTGAAGCTTTCTTT. The rearrangement links TRBV9 to TRBJ1-1; the D is unclear. V gave up 4 bases and J gave up 7 bases, with 20 bases separating them. In germline, CDR1 is SGDLS, CDR2 YYNGEE. The CDR3 spans 15 residues.

This clone was detected a few times. The rearrangement joins TRBV4-1 to TRBJ2-3; TRBD1 matches at 9 bases. The germline V gene has CDR1 MGHRA and CDR2 YSYEKL. The CDR3 runs to 15 residues. V was pared by 5 bases and J by 2 bases, with 5 bases of the junction left unmatched. The CDR3 reads CASSYRDRDTDTQYF. The CDR3, as DNA: TGCGCCAGCAGCTACCGGGACAGGGACACAGATACGCAGTATTTT.

This clone was seen a handful of times. The gene calls are TRBV5-1 and TRBJ1-2; D is unresolved. With 6 bases removed from V and 4 bases from J, the gap between germline ends came to 13 bases. Germline-derived CDR1 and CDR2 are SGHRS and YFSETQ. CDR3 length: 13 amino acids. CDR3 sequence reads: CASTRSGSYGYTF. The DNA for the CDR3 is TGCGCCAGCACCCGATCCGGGTCCTATGGCTACACCTTC. The full variable domain, rest sourced from reference TRBV5-1 and TRBJ1-2, is KAGVTQTPRYLIKTRGQQVTLSCSPISGHRSVSWYQQTPGQGLQFLFEYFSETQRNKGNFPGRFSGRQFSNSRSEMNVSTLELGDSALYLCASTRSGSYGYTFGSGTRLTVV.

The rearrangement uses TRBV27 and TRBJ2-7, with TRBD1 matching 8 bases. Germline lookup yields CDR1 MNHEY and CDR2 SMNVEV (reference sequence). Losses at the gene ends were 6 bases for V and 2 bases for J; bases not matched to a gene: 6. The CDR3 extends over 14 amino acids. In nucleotides, the CDR3 is TGTGCCAGCAGAGGACAGGGATTGACCTACGAGCAGTACTTC. Protein: CASRGQGLTYEQYF.

As regards this clone: Germline and junction disagree at one end, which may indicate a read error. The V gene is TRBV7-9, the J gene TRBJ1-5; D is possibly TRBD1 (5 bases). The CDR3 contains 18 residues. In germline, CDR1 is SEHNR, CDR2 FQNEAQ (reference sequence). The CDR3 region is CSSSLVKGFSRSNQPQHF. The CDR3 region has the DNA TGTTCCAGCAGCTTAGTCAAGGGGTTCAGTAGAAGCAATCAGCCCCAGCATTTT.

In the case of this clone: At the DNA level, this CDR3 is encoded by other sequences in the same sample as well. The CDR3 reads CASSLAPGQLGNTIYF. The CDR3 nucleotides read TGTGCCAGCAGCTTAGCGCCCGGACAGCTAGGAAACACCATATATTTT. V is TRBV7-9 and J is TRBJ1-3; D perhaps matches TRBD1 (6 bases). This CDR3 has 16 amino acids. V lost 0 bases and J 4 bases, leaving 13 bases between the germline ends. Germline V lookup: CDR1 SEHNR, CDR2 FQNEAQ (reference sequence). Based on the CDR3 plus reference TRBV7-9 and TRBJ1-3, the full variable domain is DTGVSQNPRHKITKRGQNVTFRCDPISEHNRLYWYRQTLGQGPEFLTYFQNEAQLEKSRLLSDRFSAERPKGSFSTLEIQRTEQGDSAMYLCASSLAPGQLGNTIYFGEGSWLTVV.

Comment on this clone: A read error may produce the germline difference seen at one junction end. The CDR3 loop reads CPSMRTGLDTGELFF. Here the CDR3 DNA reads TGTCCCAGCATGCGGACAGGTTTGGACACCGGGGAGCTGTTTTTT. This rearrangement joins TRBV2 to TRBJ2-2; 7 bases match TRBD1. This CDR3 spans 15 amino acids. CDR1 is SNHLY, CDR2 FYNNEI, per germline.

The genes are TRBV27 and TRBJ1-2; 7 nucleotides align to TRBD1. Germline CDR1 is MNHEY and CDR2 is SMNVEV (reference sequence). V shed 2 bases, J shed 4 bases, and the junction held 7 bases outside the gene matches. The length of the CDR3 is 15 residues. CDR3 sequence reads: CASSLNRGSSYGYTF. As DNA, the CDR3 is TGTGCCAGCAGTTTAAACAGGGGTAGTAGCTATGGCTACACCTTC.

The chain recombines TRBV30 with TRBJ1-4; D is perhaps TRBD1 (6 bases). The CDR3 has 13 residues. CDR1 GTSNPN and CDR2 SVGIG come from the germline V gene (reference sequence). With 1 base removed from V and 8 bases from J, the gap between germline ends came to 11 bases. The CDR3 here is CAWSAGEREKLFF. CDR3 DNA: TGTGCCTGGAGTGCAGGGGAGAGAGAAAAACTGTTTTTT.

The chain joins TRBV7-6 to TRBJ2-7; D is undetermined. The germline V and J ends were trimmed by 5 bases and 0 bases, with 14 bases remaining between them. The CDR3 extends over 15 amino acids. Germline V CDR1 and CDR2: SGHVS, FNYEAQ. CDR3 DNA: TGTGCCAGCAGCCTCGACCCAGACTTCTCCTACGAGCAGTACTTC. Protein sequence: CASSLDPDFSYEQYF.

The chain links TRBV30 to TRBJ2-7, with D maybe TRBD2 (5 bases). This CDR3 is 11 amino acids long. Per germline, CDR1 GTSNPN and CDR2 SVGIG (reference sequence). The ends were cut back, 5 bases at V and 0 bases at J, with 5 bases in the middle. The CDR3 sequence is CAWGSSYEQYF. The CDR3 DNA reads as TGTGCCTGGGGGAGCTCCTACGAGCAGTACTTC.

V and J are TRBV4-3 and TRBJ1-1, with 7 positions matching TRBD1. The germline CDR1 and CDR2 sequences are LGHNA and YSLEER. The CDR3 extends over 13 amino acids. V trimming: 4 bases; J trimming: 5 bases; junction bases outside the gene matches: 4. CDR3 in amino acids: CASSRNRGTEAFF. The CDR3 bases are TGCGCCAGCAGCCGGAACAGGGGAACTGAAGCTTTCTTT.

The chain has TRBV18 and TRBJ2-2; TRBD1 matches at 7 bases. Germline V gene data show CDR1 as KGHSH and CDR2 as LQKENI. With 5 bases clipped from V and 0 bases from J, the junction kept 3 bases outside the gene matches. The CDR3 covers 15 residues. DNA of the CDR3: TGTGCCAGCTCAAAGGACAGGCCGAACACCGGGGAGCTGTTTTTT. Translating gives CASSKDRPNTGELFF. Complete variable domain (other parts from reference TRBV18 and TRBJ2-2): NAGVMQNPRHLVRRRGQEARLRCSPMKGHSHVYWYRQLPEEGLKFMVYLQKENIIDESGMPKERFSAEFPKEGPSILRIQQVVRGDSAAYFCASSKDRPNTGELFFGEGSRLTVL.

The rearrangement uses TRBV14 and TRBJ2-7, with 9 positions matching TRBD1. J lost 2 bases, V lost 4 bases, and 3 bases had no gene match. The germline V gene has CDR1 SGHDN and CDR2 FVKESK. The CDR3 has 14 amino acids. The CDR3 DNA sequence: TGTGCCAGCAGCCCTGGGACAGGGACCTACGAGCAGTACTTC. Protein product: CASSPGTGTYEQYF.

V gene TRBV25-1 combines with J gene TRBJ1-2, with 9 bases identical to TRBD1. V shed 1 base and J 5 bases; nucleotides not matched to a gene: 8. There are 16 residues in the CDR3. Germline V CDR1 and CDR2: MGHDK, SYGVNS. CDR3 sequence (DNA): TGTGCCAGCAGTGAATGGGACAGGGAGGGTAATTATGGCTACACCTTC. Residues: CASSEWDREGNYGYTF.

This clone occurred once. The chain joins TRBV30 to TRBJ2-1; 11 bases fit TRBD1. There are 14 residues in the CDR3. Trimming at V came to 8 bases and at J to 5 bases, leaving 8 bases not matched to a gene. In germline, CDR1 is GTSNPN, CDR2 SVGIG (reference sequence). The chain's CDR3 is CAIRTGGFDNEQFF. The CDR3 DNA reads as TGTGCCATACGGACAGGGGGCTTTGACAATGAGCAGTTCTTC.